The sequence of this TCR beta chain was determined in a study of identical twins. This clonotype was seen only a few times. One entry per CDR3 protein results from TCRdb running MiXCR on the 5' RACE reads. The sample yields hundreds of thousands of distinct CDR3 sequences, approximately 7% seen once. CDR3 length: 13 residues. V was shortened by 1 base and J by 1 base, with 4 bases between the two germline ends. Germline-derived CDR1 and CDR2 are LNHDA and SQIVND (reference sequence). The same data also went into a second study, on yellow fever vaccine responses in identical twins.

The TCR originated in a woman aged 18-29 years in good health. The chain uses TRBV19 and TRBJ1-1; no definite D call. Sequenced input: memory (CD45RO+) T cells sorted from blood. This CDR3 is CASSIGPNTEAFF. DNA of the CDR3: TGTGCCAGTAGTATAGGTCCGAACACTGAAGCTTTCTTT.